The sequence of this TCR beta chain was determined in a study of blood T cell repertoires in COVID-19. Study at large: Acute and convalescent COVID-19 samples came from the United States, Italy and Spain. T cells, B-cell-depleted T cells, or PBMCs supplied cDNA or gDNA.

Original methodology: Estimation of nucleated cell counts relied on the amplification of reference gene primers. Clones were read by immunoSEQ multiplex PCR, and TCRdb kept only the in-frame ones, dropping some. That table gives V, J and clone size, and the DNA gave D and trimming. The sample contains 20,000 to 25,000 clones, about four fifths of which appear only once. V shed 3 bases and J shed 4 bases, with 13 bases lying between them. Looked up from germline, CDR1 is SGHDT and CDR2 is YYEEEE. CDR3 length: 14 residues. This sequence joins TRBV5-6 and TRBJ2-5; the D gene is possibly TRBD1 (5 bases). The sample was peripheral blood. This clonotype originated in a man in his forties with acute or convalescent COVID-19. The CDR3 here is CASSSSTAPETQYF. DNA for the CDR3: TGTGCCAGCAGCTCTTCGACAGCGCCAGAGACCCAGTACTTC. The full variable domain, in which reference TRBV5-6 and TRBJ2-5 provide the parts outside the CDR3, is DAGVTQSPTHLIKTRGQQVTLRCSPKSGHDTVSWYQQALGQGPQFIFQYYEEEERQRGNFPDRFSGHQFPNYSSELNVNALLLGDSALYLCASSSSTAPETQYFGPGTRLLVL.